This T cell receptor beta chain was identified in a study of blood T cell repertoires in COVID-19. About the study: Collection of acute and convalescent COVID-19 samples took place in the United States, Italy and Spain. Sources were T cells, B-cell-depleted T cells, or PBMCs; the material itself was cDNA or gDNA.

Study processing details: Nucleated cell number was recorded as an estimate derived from reference gene primer amplification. Some clones are missing from TCRdb's copy, which holds only in-frame ones; the method was immunoSEQ multiplex PCR. V and J calls plus clone size are reproduced from that table; the DNA served to infer D and trimming. Here the sample spans 95,000 to 150,000 clones, around four fifths being singletons. The sample consisted of peripheral blood. The TCR was taken from a human donor in a cohort sampled during active COVID-19.

The CDR3: CASRFSGRYTGELFF. CDR3 nucleotides: TGTGCCAGCAGATTTAGCGGGCGATACACCGGGGAGCTGTTTTTT. The chain employs TRBV11-2 and TRBJ2-2; TRBD2 matches 7 bases. The CDR3 is made up of 15 amino acids. Losses at the gene ends were 6 bases for V and 3 bases for J; bases not matched to a gene: 7. Looked up from germline, CDR1 is SGHAT and CDR2 is FQNNGV.